This TCR beta chain was retrieved from a study of control samples from healthy donors and cancer patients. The CDR3 is made up of 13 amino acids. V lost 9 bases and J lost 7; bases outside the gene matches: 10. Only in-frame clones appear in the TCRdb table, and some are missing; sequencing was by immunoSEQ multiplex PCR. Among 100,000 to 150,000 clones listed, less than 90% were seen once. Sequencing input: blood. The clonotype originates from a man younger than 35 in good health. The gene calls are TRBV12-3 or TRBV12-4 and TRBJ1-2, with 8 bases matching TRBD1. The CDR3 bases are TGTGCCAGTTTGACAGGGGTATTGGGTGGCTACACCTTC. Its protein is CASLTGVLGGYTF.